Shown below are 6 T cell receptor beta chains from a single sample sequenced in a study of Ad26.COV2.S vaccination and SARS-CoV-2 variants. Sequenced by immunoSEQ multiplex PCR; TCRdb stores in-frame clones only, minus some. Here the sample spans 85,000 to 95,000 clones, approximately 86% being singletons. The sample was peripheral blood, taken after recovery from COVID-19. Receptor source: a human donor who had recovered from COVID-19.

The gene calls are TRBV11-3 and TRBJ2-1; D gene unclear. Trimming left V 0 bases short and J 4 bases short, with 10 bases between. The CDR3 sequence is 15 residues long. CDR1 is SGHNT and CDR2 is YENEEA in the germline V gene. The CDR3 spells CASSLDLGKYNEQFF. CDR3 in DNA: TGTGCCAGCAGCTTAGATCTCGGCAAGTACAATGAGCAGTTCTTC.

CDR3 bases: TGTGCCAGCAGTTACTCGACACCTCCGCGTAACTATGGCTACACCTTC. Translated, it gives CASSYSTPPRNYGYTF. The chain has TRBV6-5 and TRBJ1-2; D ambiguous. CDR3 length equals 16 residues. The ends were cut back, 0 bases at V and 1 base at J, with 12 bases in the middle. Germline V lookup: CDR1 MNHEY, CDR2 SVGAGI.

The chain has TRBV7-2 and TRBJ2-3, with unresolved D. CDR1 is SGHTA, CDR2 FQGNSA, per germline. This CDR3 spans 14 amino acids. Trimming stripped 2 bases from V and 3 bases from J, with 9 bases between. DNA of the CDR3: TGTGCCAGCAGCTTAAGTTTTACAACAGATACGCAGTATTTT. Amino acids: CASSLSFTTDTQYF.

The V call is TRBV3-1 (or the pseudogene TRBV3-2), the J call TRBJ2-4, with 8 bases identical to TRBD1. V lost 3 bases to trimming and J lost 1 base; unmatched junction nucleotides: 8. This CDR3 is built from 17 residues. Germline CDR1 and CDR2: LGHDT and YNNKEL (reference sequence). For the CDR3, the DNA is TGTGCCAGCAGCCACCGCAGGGGGCAATGGGCCAAAAACATTCAGTACTTC. Translated, it gives CASSHRRGQWAKNIQYF.

This chain connects TRBV6-5 to TRBJ2-5, with D uncertain. Germline V gene data show CDR1 as MNHEY and CDR2 as SVGAGI. CDR3 length equals 13 residues. V was trimmed by 5 bases and J by 0 bases, leaving 7 bases between them. This CDR3 is CASSQDYQETQYF. In DNA form, the CDR3 reads TGTGCCAGCAGTCAGGATTACCAAGAGACCCAGTACTTC.

CDR3 sequence (DNA): TGCGCCAGCAGCTTGAGAGGGGGCGGTTCTGCAGGGTACTTC. Its protein product is CASSLRGGGSAGYF. The chain joins TRBV5-1 to TRBJ2-7; TRBD1 aligns across 7 bases. Trimming at V came to 1 base and at J to 12 bases, leaving 13 bases not matched to a gene. The CDR3 covers 14 residues. Germline CDR1 SGHRS, CDR2 YFSETQ.